These 3 T cell receptor beta chains originate from one sample sequenced in a study of blood T cell repertoires in COVID-19. Clones were sequenced by immunoSEQ multiplex PCR, and TCRdb holds only the in-frame ones, with some missing. The sample includes roughly 140,000 clones, approximately 86% of them seen just once. The sample comprised peripheral blood. The receptors derive from a woman between 55 and 75 years old with active or convalescent COVID-19.

This chain joins TRBV18 and TRBJ2-3; the D gene is possibly TRBD1 (6 bases). The CDR3 runs 16 residues. Germline V gene lookup returns CDR1 KGHSH and CDR2 LQKENI. Trimming took off 2 bases at V and 2 bases at J, with 14 bases between the two ends. The chain's CDR3 is CASSPSGQLFTDTQYF. As DNA, the CDR3 is TGTGCCAGCTCACCAAGCGGACAGCTCTTCACAGATACGCAGTATTTT.

The gene calls are TRBV19 and TRBJ1-4; TRBD1 is a possible D gene (6 bases). V lost 4 bases to trimming and J lost 17 bases, with 14 bases between them. CDR3 length: 11 amino acids. CDR1 is LNHDA, CDR2 SQIVND, per germline (reference sequence). Here the CDR3 DNA reads TGTGCCAGTAGTACCCCCCGGGACACTTTTTTT. Protein: CASSTPRDTFF.

The gene calls are TRBV12-5 and TRBJ1-2; TRBD1 aligns across 9 bases. Germline CDR1 and CDR2: LGHNT and FRNRAP. Trimming at V came to 4 bases and at J to 2 bases, leaving 8 bases not matched to a gene. There are 16 residues in the CDR3. The CDR3 DNA follows: TGTGCTAGTGGTTGGACAGGGGCCTCCGGGAACTATGGCTACACCTTC. As protein: CASGWTGASGNYGYTF.